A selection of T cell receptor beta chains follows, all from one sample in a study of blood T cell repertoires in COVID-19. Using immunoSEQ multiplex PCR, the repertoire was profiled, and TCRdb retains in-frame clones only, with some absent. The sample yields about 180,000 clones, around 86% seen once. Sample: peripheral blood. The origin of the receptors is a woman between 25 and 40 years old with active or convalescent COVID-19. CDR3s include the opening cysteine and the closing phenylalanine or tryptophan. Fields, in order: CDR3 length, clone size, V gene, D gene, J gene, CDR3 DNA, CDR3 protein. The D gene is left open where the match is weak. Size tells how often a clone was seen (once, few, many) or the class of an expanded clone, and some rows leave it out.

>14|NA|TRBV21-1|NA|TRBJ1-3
TGTGCCAGCAGCCATAGACAGGGGGGGAACACCATATATTTT
CASSHRQGGNTIYF
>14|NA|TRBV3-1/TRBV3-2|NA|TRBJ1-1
TGTGCCAGCAGCCAGGGCGGACAGAACACTGAAGCTTTCTTT
CASSQGGQNTEAFF
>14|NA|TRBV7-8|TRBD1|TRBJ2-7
TGTGCCAGCAGCCCCTGGGACAGTTCCTACGAGCAGTACTTC
CASSPWDSSYEQYF
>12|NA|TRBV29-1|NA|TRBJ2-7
TGCAGCGCTGGGCACCACAGGCTAGAGCAGTACTTC
CSAGHHRLEQYF
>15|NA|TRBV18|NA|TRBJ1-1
TGTGCCAGCTCCCCCCGGACAGAAATGAACACTGAAGCTTTCTTT
CASSPRTEMNTEAFF
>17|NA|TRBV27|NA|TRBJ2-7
TGTGCCAGCAGTTTGAGGTGGTTTGACAGTGACTCCTACGAGCAGTACTTC
CASSLRWFDSDSYEQYF
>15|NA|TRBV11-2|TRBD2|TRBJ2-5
TGTGCCAGCAGCCTGGGACTAGCGCGTAAAGAGACCCAGTACTTC
CASSLGLARKETQYF
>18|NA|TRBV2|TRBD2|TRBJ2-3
TGTGCCAGCAGTGGGCCAGCGGGGGGTTTCACTAGCACAGATACGCAGTATTTT
CASSGPAGGFTSTDTQYF
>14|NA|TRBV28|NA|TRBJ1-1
TGTGCCAGCAGTTTCCGTCTGACAGGCACTGAAGCTTTCTTT
CASSFRLTGTEAFF
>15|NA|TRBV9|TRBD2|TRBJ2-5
TGTGCCAGCAGCGTTAGCGGGAGACTCCAAGAGACCCAGTACTTC
CASSVSGRLQETQYF
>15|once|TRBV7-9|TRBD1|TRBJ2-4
TGTGCCAGCGGGGCGAGAGGACAGGGGTCAAACATTCAGTACTTC
CASGARGQGSNIQYF
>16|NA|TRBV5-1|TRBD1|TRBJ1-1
TGCGCCAGCAGCCTAGATCCGGGACAGCTGAACACTGAAGCTTTCTTT
CASSLDPGQLNTEAFF
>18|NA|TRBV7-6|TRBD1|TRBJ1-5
TGTGCCAGCAGCTTCGGACAGGGGGGCGTTCCTAGCAATCAGCCCCAGCATTTT
CASSFGQGGVPSNQPQHF
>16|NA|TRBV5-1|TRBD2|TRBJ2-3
TGCGCCAGCAGCTCAACGGGACTAGCGGGAGGGGATACGCAGTATTTT
CASSSTGLAGGDTQYF
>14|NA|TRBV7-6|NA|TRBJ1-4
TGTGCCAGCAGCTTAAGGGGGGGGGCTGAAAAACTGTTTTTT
CASSLRGGAEKLFF
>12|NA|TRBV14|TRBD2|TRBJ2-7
TGTGCCAGCAGCCCGGGAGGCCCTGGGCAGTACTTC
CASSPGGPGQYF
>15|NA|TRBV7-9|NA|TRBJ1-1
TGTGCCAGCAGCCCCAAAACCAGATTGAACACTGAAGCTTTCTTT
CASSPKTRLNTEAFF
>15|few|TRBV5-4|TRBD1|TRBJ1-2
TGTGCCAGCAGCAGACGGACAGGGATTGACTATGGCTACACCTTC
CASSRRTGIDYGYTF
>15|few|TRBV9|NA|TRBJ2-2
TGTGCCAGCAGCGTGAAAGGGAGAGGCACCGGGGAGCTGTTTTTT
CASSVKGRGTGELFF
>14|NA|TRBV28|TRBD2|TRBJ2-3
TGTGCCAGCCTCGGGGGGACTAGGGTTGATACGCAGTATTTT
CASLGGTRVDTQYF
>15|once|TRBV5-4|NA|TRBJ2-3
TGTGCCAGCAGCCACAGACAGGTTTCTAAAGATACGCAGTATTTT
CASSHRQVSKDTQYF
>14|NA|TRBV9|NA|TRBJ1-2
TGTGCCAGCAGCAAACAGGGAAGCGACTATGGCTACACCTTC
CASSKQGSDYGYTF
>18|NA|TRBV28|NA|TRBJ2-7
TGTGCCAGCAGTTTCCCGGAGAGTGGCCGGACTGCCTCCTACGAGCAGTACTTC
CASSFPESGRTASYEQYF
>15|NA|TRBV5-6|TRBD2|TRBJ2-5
TGTGCCAGCAGCTTGGTGGTGACTAGCGGAGAGACCCAGTACTTC
CASSLVVTSGETQYF
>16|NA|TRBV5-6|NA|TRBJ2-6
TGTGCCAGCAGCTTGGGCGGGCCCGGCGGGGCCAACGTCCTGACTTTC
CASSLGGPGGANVLTF
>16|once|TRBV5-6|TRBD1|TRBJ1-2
TGTGCCAGCAGCTCTTTAACCTTCAGGGGGCGGGGTGGCTACACCTTC
CASSSLTFRGRGGYTF
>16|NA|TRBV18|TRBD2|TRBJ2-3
TGTGCCAGCTCACCAGGACTAGCGGGACGTACAGATACGCAGTATTTT
CASSPGLAGRTDTQYF
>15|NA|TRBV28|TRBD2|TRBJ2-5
TGTGCCAGCAGTTTTTATAGCGGGTTACAAGAGACCCAGTACTTC
CASSFYSGLQETQYF
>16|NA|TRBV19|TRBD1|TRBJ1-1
TGTGCCAGTAGGATTTGGACAGGGGGTCGGAAACCTGAAGCTTTCTTT
CASRIWTGGRKPEAFF
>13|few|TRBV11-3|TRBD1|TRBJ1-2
TGTGCCAGCAGCTTCAGGACAGGGAATGGCTACACCTTC
CASSFRTGNGYTF
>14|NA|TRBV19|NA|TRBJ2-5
TGTGCCAGTGGAGAGGGGGGGGCGATGGAGACCCAGTACTTC
CASGEGGAMETQYF
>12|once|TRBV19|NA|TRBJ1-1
TGTGCCAGCCAAGCAGGAACAACTGAAGCTTTCTTT
CASQAGTTEAFF
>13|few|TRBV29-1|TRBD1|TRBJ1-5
TGCAGCGTCCGACAGGGGAACAATCAGCCCCAGCATTTT
CSVRQGNNQPQHF
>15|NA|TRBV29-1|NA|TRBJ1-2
TGCAGCGTTGAAATAAGGGGCGGCTTCAACTATGGCTACACCTTC
CSVEIRGGFNYGYTF
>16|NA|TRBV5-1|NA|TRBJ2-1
TGCGCCAGCAGCTTTTCATTAGGGGGGGCCTACAATGAGCAGTTCTTC
CASSFSLGGAYNEQFF
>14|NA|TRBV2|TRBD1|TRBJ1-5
TGTGCCAGCAGTGTCCTCAGGGGGGTTCAGCCCCAGCATTTT
CASSVLRGVQPQHF
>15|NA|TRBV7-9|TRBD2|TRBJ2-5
TGTGCCAGCAGCTTTGGGACTAGAATCCAAGAGACCCAGTACTTC
CASSFGTRIQETQYF
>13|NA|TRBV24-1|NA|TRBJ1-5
TGTGCCACCAGTGACTTGACAGGTCAGCCCCAGCATTTT
CATSDLTGQPQHF
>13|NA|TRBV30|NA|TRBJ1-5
TGTGCCTGGAGTGTACAGGATAATCAGCCCCAGCATTTT
CAWSVQDNQPQHF
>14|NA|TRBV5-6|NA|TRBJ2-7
TGTGCCAGCAGACCCCGGGACAACTCCTACGAGCAGTACTTC
CASRPRDNSYEQYF
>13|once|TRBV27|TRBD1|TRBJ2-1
TGTGCCAGCAGTCAGAACAGGGGGCGTGAGCAGTTCTTC
CASSQNRGREQFF
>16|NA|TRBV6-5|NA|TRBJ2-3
TGTGCCAGCAGTTACTCGCGTAGCAGTAGAGAGGGTACGCAGTATTTT
CASSYSRSSREGTQYF
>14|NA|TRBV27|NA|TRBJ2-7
TGTGCCAGCAGTAATCGACAGGATTTCTACGAGCAGTACTTC
CASSNRQDFYEQYF
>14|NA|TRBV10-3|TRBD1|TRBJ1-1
TGTGCCATCAGGATAGACAGGGGGAACACTGAAGCTTTCTTT
CAIRIDRGNTEAFF
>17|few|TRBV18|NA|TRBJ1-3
TGTGCCAGCTCACCACGATTATTAGGGGCGCGAGGAAACACCATATATTTT
CASSPRLLGARGNTIYF